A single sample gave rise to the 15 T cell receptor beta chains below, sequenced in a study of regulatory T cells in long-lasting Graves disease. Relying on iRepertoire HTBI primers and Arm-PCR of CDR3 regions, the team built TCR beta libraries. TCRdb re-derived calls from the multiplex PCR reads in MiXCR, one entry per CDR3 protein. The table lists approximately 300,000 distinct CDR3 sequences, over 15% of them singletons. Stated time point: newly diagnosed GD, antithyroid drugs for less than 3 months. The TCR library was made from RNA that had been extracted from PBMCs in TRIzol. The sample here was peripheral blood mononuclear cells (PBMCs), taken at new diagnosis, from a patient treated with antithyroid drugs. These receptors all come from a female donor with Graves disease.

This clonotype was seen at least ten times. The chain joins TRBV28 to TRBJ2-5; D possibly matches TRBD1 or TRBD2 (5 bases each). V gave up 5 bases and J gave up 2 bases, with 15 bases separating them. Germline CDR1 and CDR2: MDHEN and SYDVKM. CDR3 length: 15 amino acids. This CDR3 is CASSVLQGEQETQYF. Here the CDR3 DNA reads TGTGCCAGCAGTGTACTTCAGGGAGAGCAAGAGACCCAGTACTTC.

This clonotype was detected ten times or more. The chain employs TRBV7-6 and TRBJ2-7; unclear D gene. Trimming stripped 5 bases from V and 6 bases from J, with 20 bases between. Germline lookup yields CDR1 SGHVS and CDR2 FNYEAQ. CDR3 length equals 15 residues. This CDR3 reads CASSLSPPPGSEQYF. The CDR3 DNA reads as TGTGCCAGCAGCCTATCCCCCCCTCCAGGTTCCGAGCAGTACTTC.

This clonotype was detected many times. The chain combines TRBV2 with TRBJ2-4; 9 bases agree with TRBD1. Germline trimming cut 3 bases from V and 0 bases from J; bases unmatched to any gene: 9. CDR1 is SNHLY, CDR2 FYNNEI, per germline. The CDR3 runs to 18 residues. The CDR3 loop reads CASSDFGQGREAKNIQYF. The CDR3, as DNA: TGTGCCAGCAGTGACTTTGGACAGGGGCGGGAAGCCAAAAACATTCAGTACTTC.

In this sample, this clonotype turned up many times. The chain's CDR3 is CASKIPGQDTEAFF. In DNA form, the CDR3 reads TGTGCCAGTAAGATTCCAGGGCAGGACACTGAAGCTTTCTTT. This chain joins TRBV19 and TRBJ1-1; TRBD1 might be the D (5 bases). Between the trimmed V and J ends, which lost 7 bases and 3 bases, there was a span of 15 bases. CDR1 LNHDA and CDR2 SQIVND come from the germline V gene (reference sequence). The CDR3 consists of 14 residues.

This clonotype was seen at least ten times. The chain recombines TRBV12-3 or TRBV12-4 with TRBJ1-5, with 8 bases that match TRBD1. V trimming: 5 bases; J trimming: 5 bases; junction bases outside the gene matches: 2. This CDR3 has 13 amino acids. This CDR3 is CASSTTGDQPQHF. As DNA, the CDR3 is TGTGCCAGCAGTACGACAGGGGATCAGCCCCAGCATTTT.

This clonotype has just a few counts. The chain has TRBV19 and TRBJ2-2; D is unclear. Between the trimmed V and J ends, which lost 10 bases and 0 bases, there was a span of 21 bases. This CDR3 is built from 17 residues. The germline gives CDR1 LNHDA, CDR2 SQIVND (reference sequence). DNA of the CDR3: TGTGCCACTCGGGCCCTTCTTGGCTGGACGAACACCGGGGAGCTGTTTTTT. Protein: CATRALLGWTNTGELFF.

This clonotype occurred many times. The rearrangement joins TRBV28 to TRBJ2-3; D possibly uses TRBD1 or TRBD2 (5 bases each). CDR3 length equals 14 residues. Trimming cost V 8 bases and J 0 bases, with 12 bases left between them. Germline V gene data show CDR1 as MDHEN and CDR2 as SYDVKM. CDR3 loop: CASVVGPSTDTQYF. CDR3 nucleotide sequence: TGTGCCAGCGTGGTGGGACCTAGCACAGATACGCAGTATTTT.

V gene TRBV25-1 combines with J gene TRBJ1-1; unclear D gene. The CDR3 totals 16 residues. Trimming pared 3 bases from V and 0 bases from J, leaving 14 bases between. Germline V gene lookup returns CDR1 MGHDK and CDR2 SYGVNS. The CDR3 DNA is TGTGCCAGCAGTGACCGAGGAGTAATCATGAACACTGAAGCTTTCTTT. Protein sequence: CASSDRGVIMNTEAFF.

CDR3 coding DNA: TGTGCCTGGAAACCCAGCGGAGGGGCCTACGAGCAGTACTTC. Its translation: CAWKPSGGAYEQYF. The chain uses TRBV30 and TRBJ2-7; possibly TRBD2 for D (6 bases). CDR1 GTSNPN and CDR2 SVGIG come from the germline V gene (reference sequence). Trimming cost V 4 bases and J 2 bases, with 15 bases left between them. The length of the CDR3 is 14 residues.

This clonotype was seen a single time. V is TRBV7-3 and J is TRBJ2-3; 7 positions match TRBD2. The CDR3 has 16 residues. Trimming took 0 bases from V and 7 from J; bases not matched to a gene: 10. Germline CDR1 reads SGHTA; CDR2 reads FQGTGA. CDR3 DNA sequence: TGTGCCAGCAGCTTAACGGCGGGAGCGGGTCTCCATACGCAGTATTTT. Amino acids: CASSLTAGAGLHTQYF. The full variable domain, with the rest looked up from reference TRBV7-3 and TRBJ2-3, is GAGVSQTPSNKVTEKGKYVELRCDPISGHTALYWYRQSLGQGPEFLIYFQGTGAADDSGLPNDRFFAVRPEGSVSTLKIQRTERGDSAVYLCASSLTAGAGLHTQYFGPGTRLTVL.

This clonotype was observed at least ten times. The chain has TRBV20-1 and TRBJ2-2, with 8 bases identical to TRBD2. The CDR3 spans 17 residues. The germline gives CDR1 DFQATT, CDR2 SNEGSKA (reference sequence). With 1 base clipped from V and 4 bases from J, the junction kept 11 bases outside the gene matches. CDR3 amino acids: CSARGLAGSNTTGELFF. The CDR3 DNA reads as TGCAGTGCTAGAGGCCTAGCGGGCTCGAACACCACCGGGGAGCTGTTTTTT.

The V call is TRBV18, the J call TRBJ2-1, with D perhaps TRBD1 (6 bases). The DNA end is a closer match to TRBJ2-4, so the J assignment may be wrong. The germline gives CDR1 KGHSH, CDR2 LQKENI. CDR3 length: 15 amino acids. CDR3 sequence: CASSPGPTGFWIQYF. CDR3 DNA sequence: TGTGCCAGCTCACCAGGACCCACAGGGTTTTGGATTCAGTACTTC.

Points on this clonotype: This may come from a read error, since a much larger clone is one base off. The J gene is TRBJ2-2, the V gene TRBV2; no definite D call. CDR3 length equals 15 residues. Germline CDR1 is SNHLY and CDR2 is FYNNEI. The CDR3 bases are TGTACCAGCAACCTTGCCCAGACCAACACCGGGGAGCTGTTTTTT. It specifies CTSNLAQTNTGELFF. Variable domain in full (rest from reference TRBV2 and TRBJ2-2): EPEVTQTPSHQVTQMGQEVILRCVPISNHLYFYWYRQILGQKVEFLVSFYNNEISEKSEIFDDQFSVERPDGSNFTLKIRSTKLEDSAMYFCTSNLAQTNTGELFFGEGSRLTVL.

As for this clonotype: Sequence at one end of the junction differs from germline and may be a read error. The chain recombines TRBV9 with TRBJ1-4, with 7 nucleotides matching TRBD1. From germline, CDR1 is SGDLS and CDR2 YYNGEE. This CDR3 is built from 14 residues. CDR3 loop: CASSARGQSEKLFF. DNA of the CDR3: TGTGCCAGCAGCGCCAGGGGACAGAGCGAAAAATTGTTTTTT.

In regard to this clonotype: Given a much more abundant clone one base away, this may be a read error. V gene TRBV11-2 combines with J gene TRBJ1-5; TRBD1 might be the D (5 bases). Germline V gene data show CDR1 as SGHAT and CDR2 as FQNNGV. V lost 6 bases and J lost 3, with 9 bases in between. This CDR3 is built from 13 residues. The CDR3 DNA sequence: TGTGCCAGCAGGGGGGATAACAATCAGCCCCAGCATTTT. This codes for CASRGDNNQPQHF.